This T cell receptor (beta chain) was sequenced during a study of CD8 T cells in ankylosing spondylitis. A note on this clonotype: The antigen remains undetermined.

Study findings and constraints: Reportedly, matched ankylosing spondylitis synovial fluid was significantly enriched for disease-linked clones.

TCRdb re-called the 5' RACE reads with MiXCR, one entry per CDR3 protein. The sample holds 150,000 or so distinct CDR3 sequences, around 18% seen once. The TCR originated in a male donor with ankylosing spondylitis or in good health (not recorded which). Source material: blood, either unsorted or a sorted T cell fraction (not recorded which).

The CDR3 region is CASSQSGAGRTSGPQETQYF. The CDR3 nucleotides read TGCGCCAGCAGCCAATCTGGGGCGGGCAGGACTAGCGGGCCCCAAGAGACCCAGTACTTC. The chain has TRBV4-1 and TRBJ2-5; TRBD2 agrees at 11 bases. CDR1 and CDR2 from the germline V gene are MGHRA and YSYEKL. V was clipped by 2 bases and J by 1 base; unmatched bases: 15. The CDR3 has 20 amino acids.